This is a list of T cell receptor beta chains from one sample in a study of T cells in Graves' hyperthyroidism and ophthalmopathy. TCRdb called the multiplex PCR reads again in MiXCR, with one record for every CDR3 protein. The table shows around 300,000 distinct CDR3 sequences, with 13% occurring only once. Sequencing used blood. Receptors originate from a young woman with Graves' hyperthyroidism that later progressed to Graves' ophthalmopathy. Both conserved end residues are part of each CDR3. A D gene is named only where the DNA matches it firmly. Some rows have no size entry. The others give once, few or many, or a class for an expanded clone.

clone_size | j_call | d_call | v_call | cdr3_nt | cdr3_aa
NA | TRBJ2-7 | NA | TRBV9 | TGTGCCAGCAGCCCCCCTGCGAGGTTTTACGAGCAGTACTTC | CASSPPARFYEQYF
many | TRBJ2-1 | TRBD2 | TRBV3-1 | TGTGCCAGCAGCTCCATATGGCTAGCGGGAGAGAATGAGCAGTTCTTC | CASSSIWLAGENEQFF
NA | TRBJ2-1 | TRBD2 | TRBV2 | TGTGCCAGCAGCCGGACTAGCTCTTCCAATGAGCAGTTCTTC | CASSRTSSSNEQFF
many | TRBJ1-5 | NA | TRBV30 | TGTGCCTGGAAGAGGAGCTTCAATCAGCCCCAGCATTTT | CAWKRSFNQPQHF
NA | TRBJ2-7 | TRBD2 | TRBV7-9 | TGTGCCAGCAGCTTAGGGGCCGGGGAGGGGGAGCAGTACTTC | CASSLGAGEGEQYF
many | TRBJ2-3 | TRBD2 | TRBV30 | TGTGCCTGGAAAGGGGGGCTAGCGGGAGTCAAAGGCACAGATACGCAGTATTTT | CAWKGGLAGVKGTDTQYF
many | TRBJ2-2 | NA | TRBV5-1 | TGCGCCAGCTCAACTATGGACACCGGGGAGCTGTTTTTT | CASSTMDTGELFF
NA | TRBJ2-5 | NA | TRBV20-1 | TGCAGTGCTAGTAGTGCCAGCGGGGACATATCTCGGACCCAGTACTTC | CSASSASGDISRTQYF
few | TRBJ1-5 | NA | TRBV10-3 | TGTGCCATCAGTGAGTCGGATCAGCCCCAGCATTTT | CAISESDQPQHF
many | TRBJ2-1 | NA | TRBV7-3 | TGTGCCAGCAGCTCCTCCCCGGGAAGCTCCTACAATGAGCAGTTCTTC | CASSSSPGSSYNEQFF
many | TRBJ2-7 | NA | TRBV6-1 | TGTGCCAGCGAATTCGGACTATCCTACGAGCAGTACTTC | CASEFGLSYEQYF
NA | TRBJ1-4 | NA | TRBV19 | TGTGCCAGTAGGACACGTTTCAGAACAACTAATGAAAAACTGTTTTTT | CASRTRFRTTNEKLFF
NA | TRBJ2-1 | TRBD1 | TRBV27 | TGTGCCAGCAGTTCTATATATTTCAGCCCGGTTCACAGGGGGCCGGATGAGCAGTTCTTC | CASSSIYFSPVHRGPDEQFF
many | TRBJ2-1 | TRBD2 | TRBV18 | TGTGCCAGCTCACCACTAGCGGGAGTGTACAATGAGCAGTTCTTC | CASSPLAGVYNEQFF
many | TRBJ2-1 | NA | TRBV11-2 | TGTGCCAGCAGCTTCTGGGCTAGTGGTTCCTACAATGAGCAGTTCTTC | CASSFWASGSYNEQFF
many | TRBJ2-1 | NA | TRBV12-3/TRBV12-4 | TGTGCCAGCAGCCAAAAAGAGGCCGCGCAGTTCTTC | CASSQKEAAQFF
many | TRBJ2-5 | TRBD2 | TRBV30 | TGTGCCTGGGATAGCGGGAGGGCCGTACAAGAGACCCAGTACTTC | CAWDSGRAVQETQYF
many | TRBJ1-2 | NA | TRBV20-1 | TGCAGTGCTAGAGTCGGGGACCGGGGGTACTATGGCTACACCTTC | CSARVGDRGYYGYTF
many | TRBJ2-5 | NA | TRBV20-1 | TGCAGTGCGCCGAACAAAGGAGAGACCCAGTACTTC | CSAPNKGETQYF
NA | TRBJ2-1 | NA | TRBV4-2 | TGTGCCAGCAGCCAAGTCACTCCGAGCTCCTACAATGAGCAGTTCTTC | CASSQVTPSSYNEQFF
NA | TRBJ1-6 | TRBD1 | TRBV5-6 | TGTGCCAGCAGCCATCGACAGGGTTTTGGTTCACCCCTCCACTTT | CASSHRQGFGSPLHF
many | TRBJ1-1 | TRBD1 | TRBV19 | TGTGCCAGTACCCGATTCCCTATGGGGACAGCTTTCACTGAAGCTTTCTTT | CASTRFPMGTAFTEAFF
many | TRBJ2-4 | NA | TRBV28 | TGTGCCAGCAGCCCCTTCTTCTTGCAGCTCGAAAACATTCAGTACTTC | CASSPFFLQLENIQYF
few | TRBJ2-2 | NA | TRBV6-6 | TGTGCCAGCAGTTACGACAGGACCACGAACACCGGGGAGCTGTTTTTT | CASSYDRTTNTGELFF
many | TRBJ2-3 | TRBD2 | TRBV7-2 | TGTGCCAGCAGCTCCCTAGCGGGAGCGGGCACAGATACGCAGTATTTT | CASSSLAGAGTDTQYF
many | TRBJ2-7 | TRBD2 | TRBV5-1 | TGCGCCAGCAGAGTGGAGGCTAGCGGGGGTAGCTCCTACGAGCAGTACTTC | CASRVEASGGSSYEQYF
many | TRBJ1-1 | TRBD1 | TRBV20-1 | TGCAGTGCTAGAGCGGGACAGACGAACACTGAAGCTTTCTTT | CSARAGQTNTEAFF
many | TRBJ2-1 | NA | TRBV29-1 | TGCAGCGCGGACTATAGCTCCTACAATGAGCAGTTCTTC | CSADYSSYNEQFF
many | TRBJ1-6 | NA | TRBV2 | TGTGCCAGCAGTCTCGTGGAGGGGTTCTCCTATAATTCACCCCTCCACTTT | CASSLVEGFSYNSPLHF